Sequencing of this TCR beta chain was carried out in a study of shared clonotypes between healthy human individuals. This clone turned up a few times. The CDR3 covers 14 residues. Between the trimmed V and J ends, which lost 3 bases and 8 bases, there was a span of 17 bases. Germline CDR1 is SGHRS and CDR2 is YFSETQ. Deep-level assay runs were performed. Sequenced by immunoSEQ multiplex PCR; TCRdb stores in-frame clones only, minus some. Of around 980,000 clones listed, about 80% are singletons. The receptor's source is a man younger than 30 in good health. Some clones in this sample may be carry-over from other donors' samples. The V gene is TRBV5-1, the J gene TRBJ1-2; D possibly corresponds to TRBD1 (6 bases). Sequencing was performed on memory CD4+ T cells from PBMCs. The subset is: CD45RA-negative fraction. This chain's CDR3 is CASSSGAGTLGYTF. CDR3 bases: TGCGCCAGCAGCTCGGGGGCAGGGACCCTCGGCTACACCTTC.